These 13 T cell receptor beta chains originate from one sample sequenced in a study of cytomegalovirus exposure and HLA in healthy donors. The PCR was carried out with 60 Vbeta primers and 13 Jbeta primers. The protocol was immunoSEQ multiplex PCR, while the TCRdb copy is restricted to in-frame clones and leaves out a portion. The repertoire holds about 120,000 clones, approximately 70% seen once, with roughly 8.7% in the top ten. Sequencing was performed on PBMCs. All receptors derive from a man under 40 in good health and CMV-seropositive.

This clone was picked up a small number of times. J is TRBJ2-3 and V is TRBV5-4; a possible D gene is TRBD2 (6 bases). The CDR3 extends over 16 amino acids. Between the trimmed V and J ends, which lost 2 bases and 5 bases, there was a span of 18 bases. Per germline, CDR1 SGHNT and CDR2 YYREEE (reference sequence). The CDR3 region is CASSFLGGGGKDTQYF. The CDR3 DNA follows: TGTGCCAGCAGCTTTCTGGGGGGAGGAGGGAAAGATACGCAGTATTTT.

This chain connects TRBV7-2 to TRBJ2-7; 13 bases are a match to TRBD2. The CDR3 is 14 residues long. Germline V gene sequence: CDR1 SGHTA, CDR2 FQGNSA. The V gene end was trimmed by 4 bases and the J gene end by 6 bases; junction bases not matched to a gene: 3. The CDR3 spells CASSYGLAGVEQYV. The CDR3 DNA reads TGTGCCAGCAGCTATGGACTAGCGGGAGTCGAGCAGTACGTC.

This clone was observed a handful of times. This chain joins TRBV9 and TRBJ2-5; 16 positions agree with TRBD2. The V gene's germline CDR1 is SGDLS and CDR2 YYNGEE. V lost 0 bases and J lost 5; bases outside the gene matches: 7. CDR3 length: 18 residues. DNA for the CDR3: TGTGCCAGCAGCGTAGAGTCTACGGGACTAGCGGGAGGGGAGACCCAGTACTTC. Protein: CASSVESTGLAGGETQYF.

This clone was seen only a few times. The chain couples TRBV6-5 to TRBJ2-2; D perhaps matches TRBD2 (5 bases). V lost 7 bases, J lost 6 bases, and 15 bases lay in between. The CDR3 is made up of 14 amino acids. CDR1 is MNHEY and CDR2 is SVGAGI in the germline V gene. CDR3 bases: TGTGCCAGCATCCGAGGGCGCGGTTCCGGGGAGCTGTTTTTT. It translates to CASIRGRGSGELFF.

The chain joins TRBV29-1 to TRBJ1-2; tentative D call: TRBD1 (6 bases). Germline values: CDR1 SQVTM, CDR2 ANQGSEA. V gave up 4 bases and J gave up 6 bases, with 15 bases separating them. The CDR3 loop spans 13 amino acids. The CDR3 spells CSVGRGGLHGYTF. DNA of the CDR3: TGCAGCGTTGGCCGGGGGGGGCTACATGGCTACACCTTC. Complete variable domain (other parts from reference TRBV29-1 and TRBJ1-2): SAVISQKPSRDICQRGTSLTIQCQVDSQVTMMFWYRQQPGQSLTLIATANQGSEATYESGFVIDKFPISRPNLTFSTLTVSNMSPEDSSIYLCSVGRGGLHGYTFGSGTRLTVV.

A note on this clone: One end of the junction fails to match germline, which may point to a read error. J is TRBJ2-7 and V is TRBV7-9; 11 bases agree with TRBD1. CDR1 and CDR2 (germline): SEHNR, FQNEAQ (reference sequence). The CDR3 consists of 17 residues. This CDR3 is CSSSHGTGGRRSYEQYF. In nucleotides, the CDR3 is TGTTCCAGCAGCCACGGGACAGGGGGACGACGCTCCTACGAGCAGTACTTC.

This clone was picked up one time. V usage is TRBV30 and J usage is TRBJ1-5; 7 nucleotides match TRBD1. Germline V gene sequence: CDR1 GTSNPN, CDR2 SVGIG (reference sequence). V shed 3 bases and J 7 bases; nucleotides not matched to a gene: 6. The CDR3 length is 13 residues. The CDR3 DNA follows: TGTGCCTGGAGCCGACAGGGAACACAGCCCCAGCATTTT. This sequence encodes CAWSRQGTQPQHF.

This chain joins TRBV18 and TRBJ2-5; perhaps TRBD2 as D (6 bases). V was trimmed by 3 bases and J by 5 bases, leaving 10 bases between them. The V gene's germline CDR1 is KGHSH and CDR2 LQKENI. The CDR3 sequence is 13 residues long. Written as DNA, the CDR3 is TGTGCCAGCTCACCGGGGGGTCGGGAGACCCAGTACTTC. Its protein is CASSPGGRETQYF.

The genes are TRBV11-2 and TRBJ1-2; D unclear. The CDR3 is 12 residues long. Trimming took off 1 base at V and 6 bases at J, with 6 bases between the two ends. Germline lookup yields CDR1 SGHAT and CDR2 FQNNGV. The DNA for the CDR3 is TGTGCCAGCAGCTTAGTGTCTGATGGCTACACCTTC. Translating it yields CASSLVSDGYTF.

This chain's CDR3 is CATRTGAHRNYEQYF. The CDR3 bases are TGTGCCACCCGGACAGGGGCTCATCGAAACTACGAGCAGTACTTC. The chain recombines TRBV5-4 with TRBJ2-7, with 9 bases that match TRBD1. V was pared by 9 bases and J by 3 bases, with 13 bases of the junction left unmatched. The CDR3 totals 15 residues. Germline CDR1 is SGHNT and CDR2 is YYREEE (reference sequence).

This clone appeared a single time. The chain recombines TRBV10-1 with TRBJ2-7; no firm D call. Trimming stripped 4 bases from V and 4 bases from J, with 14 bases between. From germline, CDR1 is WNHNN and CDR2 SYGVQD (reference sequence). CDR3 length: 14 residues. The CDR3 DNA reads as TGCGCCAGCAGTGGGAGCAGCCGAAATTACGAGCAGTACTTC. Protein product: CASSGSSRNYEQYF.

The rearrangement joins TRBV4-1 to TRBJ2-1; 13 bases line up with TRBD2. CDR1 and CDR2 (germline): MGHRA, YSYEKL. The J segment lost 7 bases and the V segment lost 1 base, leaving 10 bases of the junction unmatched. The length of the CDR3 is 18 residues. The CDR3, as DNA: TGCGCCAGCAGCCAAGTAGATATGGGACTAGCGGGACAAAATGAGCAGTTCTTC. Translating it yields CASSQVDMGLAGQNEQFF.

V is TRBV19 and J is TRBJ2-1, with 10 nucleotides matching TRBD2. CDR1 LNHDA and CDR2 SQIVND come from the germline V gene (reference sequence). The CDR3 contains 16 residues. V trimming: 4 bases; J trimming: 2 bases; junction bases outside the gene matches: 5. CDR3 loop: CASSRSSGSTYNEQFF. Written as DNA, the CDR3 is TGTGCCAGTAGTAGATCTAGCGGGAGCACCTACAATGAGCAGTTCTTC.